The TCR beta chain under discussion was sequenced for a study of T cell responses to AZD1222 COVID-19 vaccine. V lost 3 bases to trimming and J lost 4 bases, with 12 bases between them. Germline CDR1 KGHSH, CDR2 LQKENI. This CDR3 spans 14 amino acids. Second-dose intervals of approximately 4 or approximately 12 weeks were pooled. TCRdb's table, derived via immunoSEQ multiplex PCR, lists solely in-frame clones and lacks some. The sample yields 130,000 or so clones, roughly 93% seen once. Here the sequenced sample was peripheral blood, taken 28 days after the second AZD1222 dose. The rearrangement links TRBV18 to TRBJ2-5; D not certain. The origin of this receptor is an adult who received the AZD1222 COVID-19 vaccine. The chain's CDR3 is CASSPQVRAETQYF. The CDR3 nucleotides are TGTGCCAGCTCACCGCAGGTGCGCGCAGAGACCCAGTACTTC. The whole variable domain, filled in from reference TRBV18 and TRBJ2-5, reads NAGVMQNPRHLVRRRGQEARLRCSPMKGHSHVYWYRQLPEEGLKFMVYLQKENIIDESGMPKERFSAEFPKEGPSILRIQQVVRGDSAAYFCASSPQVRAETQYFGPGTRLLVL.